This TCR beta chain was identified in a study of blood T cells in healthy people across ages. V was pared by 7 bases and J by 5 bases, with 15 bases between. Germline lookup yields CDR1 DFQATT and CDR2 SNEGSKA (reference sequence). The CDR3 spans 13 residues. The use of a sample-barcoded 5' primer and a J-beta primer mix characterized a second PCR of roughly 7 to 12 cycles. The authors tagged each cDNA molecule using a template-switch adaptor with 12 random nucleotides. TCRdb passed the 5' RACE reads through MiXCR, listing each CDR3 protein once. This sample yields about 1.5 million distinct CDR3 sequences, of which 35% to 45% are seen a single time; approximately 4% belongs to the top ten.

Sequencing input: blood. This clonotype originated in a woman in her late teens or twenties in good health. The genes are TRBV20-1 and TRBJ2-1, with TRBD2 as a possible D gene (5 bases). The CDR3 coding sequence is TGCAGTGTCCTATGGCGGAGGAACAATGAGCAGTTCTTC. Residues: CSVLWRRNNEQFF.